This T cell receptor (beta chain) was obtained from a study of beta chain features in type 1 diabetes. Study-level background: No patient-donor differences in age, gender, total cells or subset yield. Whole-study findings and limits: Patients with type 1 diabetes carried fewer insertions and had more deletions at their VDJ junctions. When Type 1 diabetes patients were examined, their TCRB CDR3s proved moderately but significantly shorter in all four CD4+ subsets.

J gave up 5 bases and V 5 bases, and 5 bases lay outside the gene matches. The length of the CDR3 is 12 residues. CDR1 is GTSNPN and CDR2 is SVGIG in the germline V gene (reference sequence). Expressed TCRB transcripts were sequenced because the entire RNA isolate underwent reverse transcription. Millions of reads was the average for naive, central memory and regulatory T cell samples. Measured with immunoSEQ multiplex PCR; TCRdb has only the in-frame clones, and not every one. The repertoire holds approximately 170,000 clones, with about 9.8% as singletons. As concerns this clone: The antigen remains undetermined.

Sequencing was done on a sample of central memory CD4+ T cells from blood. The genes are TRBV30 and TRBJ2-5; 7 nucleotides agree with TRBD1. The sequence was collected from a woman aged 18-29 years in good health. In DNA, the CDR3 is TGTGCCTGGGCCGACAGGGACGAGACCCAGTACTTC. The encoded protein is CAWADRDETQYF.